One and the same sample provided the 14 T cell receptor beta chains below, sequenced in a study of blood T cell repertoires in COVID-19 (dated by TCRdb to the early 2020s). The protocol used for the library was the immunoSEQ multiplex PCR assay. This is the immuneACCESS table as TCRdb keeps it, with only in-frame sequences that have V and J called. A part of the clones is gone; compared with another copy, unresolved V genes explain less than half, and the rest is unexplained. The sample table holds tens of thousands of clones, of which approximately 88% were seen once. Jointly, the top ten make up 3% to 4% of the sample. The material sequenced was peripheral blood. These receptors were obtained from an older woman with acute or convalescent COVID-19.

In DNA form, the CDR3 reads TGTGCCAGCAGCTTACACAACGGGGAAGTTTACACCGGGGAGCTGTTTTTT. This encodes CASSLHNGEVYTGELFF. The chain employs TRBV11-2 and TRBJ2-2; a possible D gene is TRBD2 (5 bases). With 2 bases removed from V and 3 bases from J, the gap between germline ends came to 16 bases. The CDR3 length is 17 residues. The germline V gene has CDR1 SGHAT and CDR2 FQNNGV.

CDR3 coding DNA: TGTGCCAGCAGCCAAGATGTGTCAGGGGGCAGTCAGCCCCAGCATTTT. Residues: CASSQDVSGGSQPQHF. The genes are TRBV4-2 and TRBJ1-5; TRBD1 aligns across 8 bases. With 0 bases clipped from V and 6 bases from J, the junction kept 7 bases outside the gene matches. Germline assignment: CDR1 LGHNA and CDR2 YNFKEQ. CDR3 length: 16 amino acids.

This chain joins TRBV3-1 (or the pseudogene TRBV3-2) and TRBJ2-5; 12 bases fit TRBD2. This CDR3 contains 17 residues. Germline CDR1 is LGHDT and CDR2 is YNNKEL (reference sequence). The junction had 8 bases not matched to a gene; V was cut back by 4 bases and J by 2 bases. The CDR3 loop is CASSRLTSGGRQETQYF. The DNA for the CDR3 is TGTGCCAGCAGCCGCCTGACTAGCGGGGGTCGTCAAGAGACCCAGTACTTC.

The chain employs TRBV6-5 and TRBJ1-1; the D gene is possibly TRBD1 (6 bases). V lost 6 bases, J lost 0 bases, and 11 bases lay in between. The CDR3 has 14 residues. Germline CDR1 reads MNHEY; CDR2 reads SVGAGI. CDR3 loop: CASRGAGLNTEAFF. In DNA, the CDR3 is TGTGCCAGCAGGGGGGCAGGGCTGAACACTGAAGCTTTCTTT.

V is TRBV5-1 and J is TRBJ2-1; 13 bases map to TRBD2. The CDR3 covers 16 residues. Trimming cost V 4 bases and J 5 bases; bases outside gene matches: 6. Germline CDR1 SGHRS, CDR2 YFSETQ. The CDR3 nucleotides are TGCGCCAGCAGCCGAGACGGGACTAGCGGGAACAATGAGCAGTTCTTC. Encoded protein: CASSRDGTSGNNEQFF.

V gene TRBV5-1 combines with J gene TRBJ1-4, with D possibly TRBD1 on 5 matching bases. V lost 0 bases and J 4 bases, leaving 13 bases between the germline ends. From germline, CDR1 is SGHRS and CDR2 YFSETQ. There are 16 residues in the CDR3. This CDR3 is CASSLEVGQGNEKLFF. The DNA for the CDR3 is TGCGCCAGCAGCTTGGAGGTCGGCCAGGGTAATGAAAAACTGTTTTTT.

The V call is TRBV25-1, the J call TRBJ2-2; 7 bases line up with TRBD1. The length of the CDR3 is 15 residues. CDR1 MGHDK and CDR2 SYGVNS come from the germline V gene. Trimming cost V 4 bases and J 7 bases; bases outside gene matches: 9. CDR3: CASSGTGAKGGELFF. The CDR3 DNA reads TGTGCCAGCAGTGGAACAGGGGCCAAGGGCGGGGAGCTGTTTTTT.

The genes are TRBV2 and TRBJ2-7; TRBD1 aligns across 9 bases. Germline V gene lookup returns CDR1 SNHLY and CDR2 FYNNEI. V lost 6 bases and J lost 3; bases outside the gene matches: 6. The CDR3 runs 14 residues. CDR3 coding DNA: TGTGCCAGCAGGGTTGGACAGGGGCTCTACGAGCAGTACTTC. This sequence encodes CASRVGQGLYEQYF.

The chain is built from TRBV18 and TRBJ2-5; TRBD1 matches at 9 bases. The CDR3 sequence is 16 residues long. Germline V gene sequence: CDR1 KGHSH, CDR2 LQKENI. J was trimmed by 5 bases and V by 4 bases; bases with no gene match: 11. DNA of the CDR3: TGTGCCAGCTCACTCGCGACAGGGGGGCTCCTGGAGACCCAGTACTTC. Protein product: CASSLATGGLLETQYF.

The chain links TRBV3-1 (or the pseudogene TRBV3-2) to TRBJ2-1; TRBD2 aligns across 9 bases. The CDR3 has 12 residues. The germline CDR1 and CDR2 sequences are LGHDT and YNNKEL (reference sequence). V dropped 2 bases and J dropped 10; count of bases not matched to a gene: 0. The CDR3 sequence: CASSQTSGEQFF. The CDR3 bases are TGTGCCAGCAGCCAAACTAGCGGGGAGCAGTTCTTC.

A few counts support this clone. V usage is TRBV27 and J usage is TRBJ1-5; 8 nucleotides agree with TRBD1. V lost 0 bases, J lost 7 bases, and 5 bases stayed unmatched. The CDR3 runs 15 residues. Looked up from germline, CDR1 is MNHEY and CDR2 is SMNVEV (reference sequence). As DNA, the CDR3 is TGTGCCAGCAGTTTATCCCGACAGGGGAGGCAGCCCCAGCATTTT. It yields the protein CASSLSRQGRQPQHF.

CDR3 DNA sequence: TGTGCCAGCAGCCGGGGGGGGCCCTTGGTTCTCCTCCACTTT. Amino acids: CASSRGGPLVLLHF. V and J are TRBV7-8 and TRBJ1-6, with D tentatively TRBD1 (6 bases). The V gene lost 5 bases and the J gene lost 15 bases, with 20 bases spanning the gap. This CDR3 contains 14 residues. Germline CDR1 is SGHVS and CDR2 is FQNEAQ.

This clone was detected only a few times. The chain is built from TRBV5-1 and TRBJ1-1; TRBD1 matches 8 bases. Germline V gene data show CDR1 as SGHRS and CDR2 as YFSETQ. Trimming took 2 bases from V and 6 from J; bases not matched to a gene: 6. This CDR3 has 14 residues. The CDR3, as DNA: TGCGCCAGCAGCTTAACAGGGGGACAGGCTGAAGCTTTCTTT. This translates into CASSLTGGQAEAFF.

The chain is built from TRBV18 and TRBJ1-1; a possible D gene is TRBD1 (5 bases). The CDR3 runs to 16 residues. V was trimmed by 5 bases and J by 3 bases, leaving 19 bases between them. Germline V lookup: CDR1 KGHSH, CDR2 LQKENI. In DNA, the CDR3 is TGTGCCAGCTCAGCAATGGGACTTCTGTTGGACACTGAAGCTTTCTTT. It is translated as CASSAMGLLLDTEAFF.